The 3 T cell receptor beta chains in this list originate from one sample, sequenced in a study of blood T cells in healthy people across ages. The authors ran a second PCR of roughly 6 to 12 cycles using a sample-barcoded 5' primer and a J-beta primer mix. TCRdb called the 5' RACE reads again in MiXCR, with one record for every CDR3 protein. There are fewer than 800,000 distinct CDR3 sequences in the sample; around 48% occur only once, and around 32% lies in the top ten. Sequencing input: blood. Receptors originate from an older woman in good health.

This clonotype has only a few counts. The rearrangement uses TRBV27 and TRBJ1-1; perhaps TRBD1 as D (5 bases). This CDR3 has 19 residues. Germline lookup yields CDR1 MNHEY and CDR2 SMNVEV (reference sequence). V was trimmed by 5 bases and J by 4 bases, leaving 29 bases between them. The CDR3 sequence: CASSLRLSQGPRRSTEAFF. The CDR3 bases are TGTGCCAGCAGTCTAAGATTGTCCCAGGGCCCGAGAAGGAGCACTGAAGCTTTCTTT.

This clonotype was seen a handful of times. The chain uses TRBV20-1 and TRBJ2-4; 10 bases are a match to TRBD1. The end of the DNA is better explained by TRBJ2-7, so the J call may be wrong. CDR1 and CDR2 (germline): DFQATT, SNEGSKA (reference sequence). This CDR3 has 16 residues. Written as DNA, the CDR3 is TGCAGTGCTAGAGATCCCCCGGGACAGGGGAGGAACGAGCAGTACTTC. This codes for CSARDPPGQGRNEQYF.

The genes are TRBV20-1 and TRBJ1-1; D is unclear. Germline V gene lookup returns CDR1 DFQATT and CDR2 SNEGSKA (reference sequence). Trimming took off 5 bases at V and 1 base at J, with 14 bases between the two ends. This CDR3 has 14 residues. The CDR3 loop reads CSAQSTRANTEAFF. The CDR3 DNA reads TGCAGTGCTCAATCGACGCGGGCGAACACTGAAGCTTTCTTT.